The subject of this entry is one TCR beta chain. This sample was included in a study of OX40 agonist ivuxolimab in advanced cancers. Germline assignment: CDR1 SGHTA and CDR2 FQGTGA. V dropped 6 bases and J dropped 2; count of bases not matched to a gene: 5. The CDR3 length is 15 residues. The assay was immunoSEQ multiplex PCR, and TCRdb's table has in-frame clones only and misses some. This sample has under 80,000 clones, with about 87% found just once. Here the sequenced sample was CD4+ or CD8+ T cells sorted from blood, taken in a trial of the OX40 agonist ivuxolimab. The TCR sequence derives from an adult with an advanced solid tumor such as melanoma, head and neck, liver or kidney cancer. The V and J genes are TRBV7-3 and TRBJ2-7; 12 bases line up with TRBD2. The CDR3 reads CASSSGLAGPYEQYF. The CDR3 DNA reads TGTGCCAGCAGTTCCGGACTAGCGGGACCCTACGAGCAGTACTTC.